This is a list of T cell receptor beta chains from one sample in a study of blood T cells in healthy people across ages. From the 5' RACE reads, TCRdb called clonotypes with MiXCR, one entry per CDR3 protein. The sample shows under 850,000 distinct CDR3 sequences, 36% of them seen only once. Sequencing was done on a sample of blood. The receptor set was obtained from a young man in good health. The CDR3 runs from the conserved cysteine through the conserved F or W. The order of the fields is V gene, D gene, J gene, clone size, CDR3 DNA, CDR3 protein. D genes are given only for firm matches. Only some rows state a clone size, as once, few, many or a class for expanded clones.

>TRBV7-3|.|TRBJ2-1|few
TGTGCCAGCAGCTTAATGGGGGCATCGGCCCACATCCACAATGAGCAGTTCTTC
CASSLMGASAHIHNEQFF
>TRBV12-3/TRBV12-4|.|TRBJ2-7|many
TGTGCCAGCAGTACCGGGACTTACTACGAGCAGTACTTC
CASSTGTYYEQYF
>TRBV25-1|.|TRBJ2-7|.
TGTGCCAGCAGTGAATATAATGGGGTGGAGCAGTACTTC
CASSEYNGVEQYF
>TRBV5-5|.|TRBJ1-6|.
TGTGCCAGCAGCGATACAGGAACCAATTCACCCCTCCACTTT
CASSDTGTNSPLHF
>TRBV20-1|.|TRBJ2-5|few
TGCAGTGCTAATCTCCGAACGGGGGGCAGGGGGACCCAGTACTTC
CSANLRTGGRGTQYF
>TRBV12-3/TRBV12-4|.|TRBJ2-7|once
TGTGCCAGCAGTTACGACGGTCATTCCTACGAGCAGTACTTC
CASSYDGHSYEQYF
>TRBV13|.|TRBJ2-7|.
TGTGCCAGCAGCCCGGGGCTTGTTCCTGGCGAGCAGTACTTC
CASSPGLVPGEQYF
>TRBV6-5|.|TRBJ1-1|once
TGTGCCAGCAGTCCCCCGGGTTTCAACACTGAAGCTTTCTTT
CASSPPGFNTEAFF
>TRBV12-3/TRBV12-4|.|TRBJ1-4|.
TGTGCCAGAAGTGCGGGACTCCCAGATGAAAAACTGTTTTTT
CARSAGLPDEKLFF
>TRBV5-1|.|TRBJ2-1|few
TGCGCCAGCAGCTTGGCGGACACCCCGTTGAATGAGCAGTTCTTC
CASSLADTPLNEQFF
>TRBV12-3/TRBV12-4|.|TRBJ2-3|.
TGTGCCAGCAGTCTAAGGCCCATGATTACTACAGATACGCAGTATTTT
CASSLRPMITTDTQYF
>TRBV12-3/TRBV12-4|TRBD1|TRBJ1-1|few
TGTGCCAGCAGGCTTGGGACAGTGAACACTGAAGCTTTCTTT
CASRLGTVNTEAFF
>TRBV15|TRBD1|TRBJ2-3|.
TGTGCCACCGTCGGACAGGTCCACACAGATACGCAGTATTTT
CATVGQVHTDTQYF
>TRBV5-1|.|TRBJ2-2|.
TGCGCCAGCAGCTCCCTTTTGAACACCGGGGAGCTGTTTTTT
CASSSLLNTGELFF
>TRBV6-6|.|TRBJ1-1|.
TGTGCCAGCAGTTACACTAAGGGGGCTGAAGCTTTCTTT
CASSYTKGAEAFF
>TRBV3-1|.|TRBJ2-7|.
TGTGCCAGCAGCCGGAGGGGGGAGGTCGAGCAGTACTTC
CASSRRGEVEQYF
>TRBV29-1|TRBD1|TRBJ2-7|.
TGCAGCGTTACAGGGGGGACGTTCACCTACGAGCAGTACTTC
CSVTGGTFTYEQYF
>TRBV28|.|TRBJ1-1|.
TGTGCCAGCAGGATCCAGCGGGGGGGAGTGACTGAAGCTTTCTTT
CASRIQRGGVTEAFF
>TRBV6-2/TRBV6-3|.|TRBJ2-7|many
TGTGCCAGCAGTTATCACACGAACTCCTATGAGCAGTACTTC
CASSYHTNSYEQYF
>TRBV6-5|.|TRBJ1-4|.
TGTGCCAGCAGTTTTGGGACTATTAATGAAAAACTGTTTTTT
CASSFGTINEKLFF
>TRBV29-1|TRBD1|TRBJ2-7|few
TGCAGCGTTGGAGGGGGGACAGGGACCGACGAGCAGTACTTC
CSVGGGTGTDEQYF
>TRBV4-1|.|TRBJ2-3|many
TGCGCCAGCAGCCAAGTGGGGGTGGATACGCAGTATTTT
CASSQVGVDTQYF
>TRBV9|.|TRBJ2-1|.
TGTGCCAGCAGCTTCCGGGTCGGATACAATGAGCAGTTCTTC
CASSFRVGYNEQFF
>TRBV27|.|TRBJ2-5|.
TGTGCCAGCAAGAGCTATCAGGAAGAGACCCAGTACTTC
CASKSYQEETQYF
>TRBV13|TRBD1|TRBJ2-7|few
TGTGTCAGCAGCTTAGGACAGGGGCCCTCCTACGAGCAGTACTTC
CVSSLGQGPSYEQYF
>TRBV4-1|.|TRBJ1-1|few
TGCGCCAGCAGCTCCCCAGGGTTCTTGAACACTGAAGCTTTCTTT
CASSSPGFLNTEAFF
>TRBV7-8|.|TRBJ2-1|.
TGTGCCAGCAGATACTCAGACCCGATCAATGAGCAGTTCTTC
CASRYSDPINEQFF
>TRBV23-1|.|TRBJ2-7|.
TGCGCCAGCAGTCGCGGGGAAAGTATAGACGAGCAGTACTTC
CASSRGESIDEQYF
>TRBV20-1|.|TRBJ1-5|few
TGCAGTGCTAGAGATCTAAGGGGCCAGTCCCCCCAGCATTTT
CSARDLRGQSPQHF
>TRBV3-1|TRBD2|TRBJ2-5|few
TGTGCCAGCAGTCCCTGGGGTAGCGGGGAAGAGACCCAGTACTTC
CASSPWGSGEETQYF
>TRBV20-1|.|TRBJ1-4|.
TGCAGTGCCCCCGGGACTAGTAATGAAAAACTGTTTTTT
CSAPGTSNEKLFF
>TRBV12-3/TRBV12-4|TRBD1|TRBJ2-3|many
TGTGCCAGCAGGGAGGGACAGGGGATCGTCACAGATACGCAGTATTTT
CASREGQGIVTDTQYF
>TRBV12-3/TRBV12-4|TRBD1|TRBJ2-1|many
TGTGCCAGCAGGGGGGACAGGGTACAGGCAGGGCGCAATGAGCAGTTCTTC
CASRGDRVQAGRNEQFF
>TRBV20-1|.|TRBJ2-1|few
TGCAGTGCTAGAGGGCAGGGTGGGGGCGAGCAGTTCTTC
CSARGQGGGEQFF
>TRBV27|.|TRBJ2-7|.
TGTGCCAGCAGTTTATCACAGGGAGGTCTCGAGCAGTACTTC
CASSLSQGGLEQYF
>TRBV20-1|TRBD2|TRBJ2-5|few
TGCAGTGCTAGAGGGGCTAGCGGTTGGCAAGAGACCCAGTACTTC
CSARGASGWQETQYF
>TRBV15|TRBD2|TRBJ2-3|.
TGTGCCACCAGCAGAGATCGGCTAGCGGGGGGGAGCACAGATACGCAGTATTTT
CATSRDRLAGGSTDTQYF
>TRBV5-6|.|TRBJ2-7|.
TGTGCCAGCGGCCTCGGGTCTACCTACGAGCAGTACTTC
CASGLGSTYEQYF
>TRBV10-3|.|TRBJ2-5|.
TGTGCCATCAGCGGGCTTCAAGAGACCCAGTACTTC
CAISGLQETQYF
>TRBV6-2/TRBV6-3|.|TRBJ2-2|.
TGTGCCAGCAGTTACTCGGGCGGCTATTACGGGGAGCTGTTTTTT
CASSYSGGYYGELFF
>TRBV20-1|.|TRBJ2-5|many
TGCAGTGCTAATCCGGGACAAGAGACCCAGTACTTC
CSANPGQETQYF
>TRBV14|TRBD1|TRBJ1-1|.
TGTGCCAGCAGCCCCTGGACAGGGGCGGATAGCACTGAAGCTTTCTTT
CASSPWTGADSTEAFF
>TRBV5-6|.|TRBJ2-1|.
TGTGCCAGCAGCTTCGGGGAGTCTAGCTCCTACAATGAGCAGTTCTTC
CASSFGESSSYNEQFF
>TRBV7-2|.|TRBJ2-7|many
TGTGCCAGCAGCTCTTCTACCCGGGACACGGTAGAATACGAGCAGTACTTC
CASSSSTRDTVEYEQYF
>TRBV2|.|TRBJ2-7|.
TGTGCCAGCGGAGCTCTAACCTACGAGCAGTACTTC
CASGALTYEQYF
>TRBV13|.|TRBJ2-3|.
TGTGCCAGCAGCCGCGGACCCTACGACGTAGATACGCAGTATTTT
CASSRGPYDVDTQYF
>TRBV7-2|TRBD1|TRBJ2-3|.
TGTGCCAGCAGCTCCGGGACAGGGAGGACAGATACGCAGTATTTT
CASSSGTGRTDTQYF
>TRBV27|TRBD2|TRBJ2-3|many
TGTGCCAGCAGCCCTTCGACTAGCGGGGGCACAGATACGCAGTATTTT
CASSPSTSGGTDTQYF
>TRBV7-2|TRBD2|TRBJ2-7|.
TGTGCCAGCAGCACGAAGCGGGGGGCGTCCTACAATGAGCAGTACTTC
CASSTKRGASYNEQYF
>TRBV12-3/TRBV12-4|TRBD1|TRBJ1-6|many
TGTGCCAGCAGTTCAACCGGGACAGTCAATTCACCCCTCCACTTT
CASSSTGTVNSPLHF
>TRBV7-9|.|TRBJ1-4|few
TGTGCCAGCAGCTTAGCCGGGGGCACTAATGAAAAACTGTTTTTT
CASSLAGGTNEKLFF
>TRBV21-1|.|TRBJ2-5|.
TGTGCCAGCAGCAAAGATACAGCGGGAGTCCAAGAGACCCAGTACTTC
CASSKDTAGVQETQYF
>TRBV15|.|TRBJ1-5|few
TGTGCCACCACCCTAGTTAAGACGGCGGGGCCCCAGCATTTT
CATTLVKTAGPQHF
>TRBV29-1|.|TRBJ2-7|few
TGCAGCGTTGTCCCAGGACATTCCTACGAGCAGTACTTC
CSVVPGHSYEQYF
>TRBV12-3/TRBV12-4|.|TRBJ1-2|.
TGTGCCAGCAGTTTAGGAGACAGGAGCCTCTATGGCTACACCTTC
CASSLGDRSLYGYTF
>TRBV7-2|TRBD2|TRBJ2-5|once
TGTGCCAGCAGCTTAGTTAGGGCTAGCGGGGGGGTTCAGGAGACCCAGTACTTC
CASSLVRASGGVQETQYF
>TRBV20-1|TRBD2|TRBJ2-1|.
TGCAGTGCTCCCCGGGGACTAGCGGGGGGCCCCAGGAATGAGCAGTTCTTC
CSAPRGLAGGPRNEQFF
>TRBV12-3/TRBV12-4|TRBD1|TRBJ2-3|.
TGTGCCAGCAGTGGACGGGACAGGGAGTACGCAGATGCGCAGTATTTT
CASSGRDREYADAQYF